The 20 T cell receptor beta chains given below trace back to one sample, sequenced in a study of blood T cell repertoires in COVID-19. Method: immunoSEQ multiplex PCR; TCRdb's copy keeps in-frame clones and lacks some. The sample lists around 300,000 clones, approximately 91% occurring once. Material for sequencing was peripheral blood. These receptors came from a man aged 18 to 30 with active or convalescent COVID-19.

This clone was seen a single time. A read error may account for a junction end that differs from germline. The CDR3 coding sequence is TGTGCCAGCACTGAATTCGGAGGCAGGAGTTACGAGCAGTACTTC. It codes for CASTEFGGRSYEQYF. The chain links TRBV2 to TRBJ2-7, with D perhaps matching TRBD2 (5 bases). There are 15 residues in the CDR3. Germline V gene sequence: CDR1 SNHLY, CDR2 FYNNEI. Complete variable domain (other parts from reference TRBV2 and TRBJ2-7): EPEVTQTPSHQVTQMGQEVILRCVPISNHLYFYWYRQILGQKVEFLVSFYNNEISEKSEIFDDQFSVERPDGSNFTLKIRSTKLEDSAMYFCASTEFGGRSYEQYFGPGTRLTVT.

This clone was detected a few times. V usage is TRBV11-1 and J usage is TRBJ1-1, with 7 positions matching TRBD1. This CDR3 is built from 16 residues. Germline assignment: CDR1 SGHAT and CDR2 FQDESV (reference sequence). The ends lost 4 bases at V and 1 base at J; junction bases unmatched: 9. The CDR3 here is CASSSTGLYSNTEAFF. The DNA for the CDR3 is TGTGCCAGCAGCTCGACAGGGTTGTATTCGAACACTGAAGCTTTCTTT.

This clone has just a few counts. V is TRBV11-2 and J is TRBJ1-5; 10 positions match TRBD1. Germline V gene sequence: CDR1 SGHAT, CDR2 FQNNGV. The V segment lost 1 base and the J segment 5 bases; nucleotides outside the gene matches: 2. This CDR3 is built from 15 residues. CDR3 sequence (DNA): TGTGCCAGCAGCTTAGGACAGGGGGCCTATCAGCCCCAGCATTTT. As protein: CASSLGQGAYQPQHF.

The V gene is TRBV6-4, the J gene TRBJ2-1; TRBD2 agrees at 8 bases. The CDR3 has 16 amino acids. The germline gives CDR1 MRHNA, CDR2 SNTAGT. The V segment lost 6 bases and the J segment 3 bases; nucleotides outside the gene matches: 10. CDR3 DNA sequence: TGTGCCAGCAGGCTGACCGGGGGGGGCAGCTACAATGAGCAGTTCTTC. It yields the protein CASRLTGGGSYNEQFF.

This chain uses TRBV2 with TRBJ2-1, with D possibly TRBD2 on 7 matching bases. This CDR3 region has 15 residues. Deletions cut 1 base from V and 6 bases from J, with 13 bases between. The germline gives CDR1 SNHLY, CDR2 FYNNEI. DNA for the CDR3: TGTGCCAGCAGTGAAGTAGGGGGGGCCACCAATGAGCAGTTCTTC. Translating it yields CASSEVGGATNEQFF.

J is TRBJ1-2 and V is TRBV3-1 (or the pseudogene TRBV3-2), with 10 positions matching TRBD1. Looked up from germline, CDR1 is LGHDT and CDR2 is YNNKEL (reference sequence). CDR3 size: 15 residues. V was clipped by 4 bases and J by 3 bases; unmatched bases: 5. The CDR3 DNA is TGTGCCAGCAGCCGCACCGGGACAGGGGACTATGGCTACACCTTC. Protein sequence: CASSRTGTGDYGYTF.

The rearrangement uses TRBV9 and TRBJ2-7; 16 bases agree with TRBD2. CDR1 and CDR2 from the germline V gene are SGDLS and YYNGEE. The CDR3 extends over 16 amino acids. V trimming: 4 bases; J trimming: 4 bases; junction bases outside the gene matches: 5. In nucleotides, the CDR3 is TGTGCCAGCAGCTTTGGGACTAGCGGGGGGGCTTACGAGCAGTACTTC. Translated, it gives CASSFGTSGGAYEQYF.

The gene calls are TRBV18 and TRBJ2-3, with D perhaps matching TRBD2 (6 bases). The CDR3 is 15 residues long. Germline V lookup: CDR1 KGHSH, CDR2 LQKENI. V lost 2 bases and J 5 bases, leaving 14 bases between the germline ends. CDR3 DNA sequence: TGTGCCAGCTCACCATCCCTCCGGGGGAAAGATACGCAGTATTTT. Translation gives CASSPSLRGKDTQYF.

The chain joins TRBV12-5 to TRBJ1-2; the D is unclear. The CDR3 has 12 residues. Germline-derived CDR1 and CDR2 are LGHNT and FRNRAP. Trimming cost V 0 bases and J 8 bases, with 7 bases left between them. The CDR3 region is CASGLVPGGYTF. The CDR3 region has the DNA TGTGCTAGTGGTTTGGTACCGGGAGGCTACACCTTC.

V and J are TRBV10-3 and TRBJ2-5, with D unresolved. The CDR3 runs 13 residues. V shed 2 bases and J shed 5 bases, with 9 bases lying between them. From germline, CDR1 is ENHRY and CDR2 SYGVKD. The CDR3 sequence: CAISERVGETQYF. CDR3 bases: TGTGCCATCAGTGAGCGGGTAGGCGAGACCCAGTACTTC.

A few counts support this clone. This rearrangement joins TRBV6-2 or TRBV6-3 to TRBJ1-1; unclear D gene. The CDR3 totals 16 residues. With 4 bases removed from V and 3 bases from J, the gap between germline ends came to 18 bases. Germline V CDR1 and CDR2: MNHEY, SVGEGT. In DNA form, the CDR3 reads TGTGCCAGCAGTTCCCGACCGAGGGTTCGGGACACTGAAGCTTTCTTT. Its translation: CASSSRPRVRDTEAFF.

J is TRBJ2-1 and V is TRBV3-1 (or the pseudogene TRBV3-2); TRBD2 agrees at 9 bases. J gave up 2 bases and V 4 bases, and 3 bases lay outside the gene matches. The germline gives CDR1 LGHDT, CDR2 YNNKEL (reference sequence). This CDR3 comprises 15 residues. The CDR3: CASSPRGGAYNEQFF. The CDR3 nucleotides are TGTGCCAGCAGCCCGCGGGGGGGGGCCTACAATGAGCAGTTCTTC.

V gene TRBV4-1 combines with J gene TRBJ2-2; 7 bases line up with TRBD1. J gave up 0 bases and V 6 bases, and 10 bases lay outside the gene matches. CDR3 length equals 17 residues. The V gene's germline CDR1 is MGHRA and CDR2 YSYEKL. CDR3 nucleotide sequence: TGCGCCAGCAGTCCGTACGCTCAGGGGGCGAACACCGGGGAGCTGTTTTTT. Translated: CASSPYAQGANTGELFF.

The chain is built from TRBV11-2 and TRBJ2-7; 7 positions match TRBD1. The length of the CDR3 is 14 residues. The trim removed 5 bases at V and 9 bases at J, leaving 13 bases unmatched. The V gene's germline CDR1 is SGHAT and CDR2 FQNNGV. The DNA for the CDR3 is TGTGCCAGCAGCCTAGGGGACAGTCTACCTTGGCAGTACTTC. It codes for CASSLGDSLPWQYF.

The rearrangement uses TRBV27 and TRBJ1-1, with 10 nucleotides matching TRBD1. Germline assignment: CDR1 MNHEY and CDR2 SMNVEV (reference sequence). The V segment lost 6 bases and the J segment 6 bases; nucleotides outside the gene matches: 7. The CDR3 has 14 amino acids. The CDR3 coding sequence is TGTGCCAGCAGCCAAGACAGGGGGCCGGCTGAAGCTTTCTTT. It encodes CASSQDRGPAEAFF.

The chain has TRBV6-2 or TRBV6-3 and TRBJ2-2; D possibly corresponds to TRBD1 (5 bases). This CDR3 is built from 15 residues. CDR1 MNHEY and CDR2 SVGEGT come from the germline V gene. Trimming left V 2 bases short and J 3 bases short, with 10 bases between. The DNA of the CDR3 is TGTGCCAGCAGTTACGCCAGGGTCGACACCGGGGAGCTGTTTTTT. The encoded protein is CASSYARVDTGELFF.

This rearrangement joins TRBV11-2 to TRBJ1-6; D perhaps matches TRBD1 (5 bases). Germline-derived CDR1 and CDR2 are SGHAT and FQNNGV. Between the trimmed V and J ends, which lost 5 bases and 14 bases, there was a span of 7 bases. CDR3 length: 10 residues. The CDR3 loop reads CASSQDTLHF. CDR3 DNA: TGTGCCAGCAGCCAGGACACCCTCCACTTT.

Only a few counts were recorded for this clone. CDR3 sequence: CASSSLPGAEGRVGTEAFF. As DNA, the CDR3 is TGCGCCAGCAGCTCCTTACCTGGGGCCGAAGGAAGGGTAGGCACTGAAGCTTTCTTT. The chain links TRBV5-1 to TRBJ1-1, with D perhaps matching TRBD1 (5 bases). The CDR3 contains 19 residues. Trimming shortened V by 3 bases and J by 4 bases, and 28 bases separated the two germline ends. Germline V lookup: CDR1 SGHRS, CDR2 YFSETQ.

CDR3 amino acids: CASSLVSGGGYTF. CDR3 nucleotide sequence: TGTGCCAGCAGCTTAGTTAGTGGAGGTGGCTACACCTTC. This chain connects TRBV11-2 to TRBJ1-2; no reliable D call. Trimming took off 1 base at V and 7 bases at J, with 10 bases between the two ends. Per the germline V gene, CDR1 is SGHAT and CDR2 is FQNNGV. CDR3 length: 13 amino acids.

The chain couples TRBV9 to TRBJ2-3; 11 bases map to TRBD2. Germline lookup yields CDR1 SGDLS and CDR2 YYNGEE. Losses at the gene ends were 3 bases for V and 6 bases for J; bases not matched to a gene: 3. The length of the CDR3 is 14 residues. The CDR3 spells CASSALAGGDTQYF. CDR3 coding DNA: TGTGCCAGCAGCGCCCTAGCGGGGGGCGATACGCAGTATTTT.